A selection of T cell receptor beta chains follows, all from one sample in a study of multiple sclerosis patients with progressive multifocal leukoencephalopathy. The protocol was immunoSEQ multiplex PCR, while the TCRdb copy is restricted to in-frame clones and leaves out a portion. Of fewer than 40,000 clones in the sample, roughly 90% are singletons; the top ten hold 5.7%. The starting material was PBMCs, obtained from a patient treated with natalizumab. The receptors come from a woman in her forties with progressive multifocal leukoencephalopathy. Both conserved end residues are part of each CDR3. A D gene is named only where the DNA matches it firmly. The size of a clone is reported for some rows only, either as once, few or many, or as a class for expanded clones.

- | TRBJ1-4 | TRBV18 | - | CASTTGGVEKLFF | TGTGCCAGCACTACGGGGGGAGTGGAAAAACTGTTTTTT
TRBD2 | TRBJ2-3 | TRBV7-9 | - | CASSPVAGGGTDTQYF | TGTGCCAGCAGCCCAGTAGCGGGGGGCGGCACAGATACGCAGTATTTT
- | TRBJ1-1 | TRBV7-9 | few | CASSWGNTEAFF | TGTGCCAGCAGCTGGGGTAACACTGAAGCTTTCTTT
TRBD1 | TRBJ1-2 | TRBV7-2 | - | CASSFLSGGRGYTF | TGTGCCAGCAGCTTTTTATCAGGGGGTCGGGGCTACACCTTC
- | TRBJ2-3 | TRBV28 | - | CASSLSRGVTDTQYF | TGTGCCAGCAGTTTATCCCGTGGGGTCACAGATACGCAGTATTTT
- | TRBJ1-5 | TRBV12-5 | - | CASGGWSNQPQHF | TGTGCTAGTGGGGGGTGGAGCAATCAGCCCCAGCATTTT
- | TRBJ2-3 | TRBV18 | - | CASSPPLKADTQYF | TGTGCCAGCTCACCACCGCTGAAGGCAGATACGCAGTATTTT
TRBD1 | TRBJ2-7 | TRBV5-1 | - | CASSLVTTGAPREEQYF | TGCGCCAGCAGCTTGGTGACTACAGGGGCGCCTCGAGAGGAGCAGTACTTC
TRBD1 | TRBJ1-5 | TRBV18 | once | CASSGQGNNQPQHF | TGTGCCAGCTCGGGACAGGGAAACAATCAGCCCCAGCATTTT
- | TRBJ2-2 | TRBV9 | - | CASSSVPSSGELFF | TGTGCCAGCAGCTCAGTCCCGAGCTCCGGGGAGCTGTTTTTT
TRBD2 | TRBJ2-1 | TRBV7-9 | - | CASSQTSFEQFF | TGTGCCAGCAGCCAGACTAGCTTTGAGCAGTTCTTC
- | TRBJ1-2 | TRBV7-2 | - | CASSLASTNYGYTF | TGTGCCAGCAGCTTAGCGAGCACTAACTATGGCTACACCTTC
- | TRBJ1-1 | TRBV11-3 | - | CASRTFRTLDTEAFF | TGTGCCAGCCGGACCTTTAGGACTCTCGACACTGAAGCTTTCTTT
- | TRBJ2-1 | TRBV7-8 | - | CASSLVGLVDEQFF | TGTGCCAGCAGCTTAGTGGGGCTAGTCGATGAGCAGTTCTTC
- | TRBJ1-3 | TRBV5-6 | - | CASSNTSIQGTPSGNTIYF | TGTGCCAGCAGCAACACTAGTATTCAGGGGACCCCCTCTGGAAACACCATATATTTT
- | TRBJ1-1 | TRBV29-1 | - | CSVDRGPFMNTEAFF | TGCAGCGTTGATCGGGGGCCGTTCATGAACACTGAAGCTTTCTTT
TRBD1 | TRBJ1-5 | TRBV9 | - | CASSVRQGVVQDQPQHF | TGCGCCAGCAGCGTACGGCAGGGGGTCGTTCAGGATCAGCCCCAGCATTTT
TRBD1 | TRBJ1-5 | TRBV7-9 | - | CASSLGTGSHSNQPQHF | TGTGCCAGCAGCTTAGGGACAGGCTCCCATAGCAATCAGCCCCAGCATTTT
- | TRBJ1-2 | TRBV28 | few | CASSDDSYGYTF | TGTGCCAGCAGTGATGATTCCTATGGCTACACCTTC
- | TRBJ1-1 | TRBV14 | once | CASSQPGMNTEAFF | TGTGCCAGCAGCCAACCCGGCATGAACACTGAAGCTTTCTTT
- | TRBJ2-6 | TRBV27 | - | CASSFQSSSGANVLTF | TGTGCCAGCAGTTTCCAATCGTCTTCTGGGGCCAACGTCCTGACTTTC
- | TRBJ1-4 | TRBV7-2 | - | CASSLGRTEKLFF | TGTGCCAGCAGCTTAGGGAGGACCGAAAAACTGTTTTTT
- | TRBJ1-1 | TRBV27 | once | CASSLQVGANTEAFF | TGTGCCAGCAGTTTACAAGTGGGCGCGAACACTGAAGCTTTCTTT
- | TRBJ2-5 | TRBV19 | - | CASSSRASQETQYF | TGTGCCAGTAGTTCCCGGGCCTCGCAAGAGACCCAGTACTTC
TRBD1 | TRBJ2-5 | TRBV29-1 | - | CSVRQGQETQYF | TGCAGCGTTAGACAGGGCCAAGAGACCCAGTACTTC
- | TRBJ1-2 | TRBV2 | few | CASSGQAVDGYTF | TGTGCCAGCAGTGGACAGGCAGTGGATGGCTACACCTTC
- | TRBJ2-3 | TRBV30 | - | CAWSVGGTDTQYF | TGTGCCTGGAGTGTAGGCGGTACGGATACGCAGTATTTT
- | TRBJ1-3 | TRBV7-2 | few | CASSLVEGRDTIYF | TGTGCCAGCAGCTTAGTGGAGGGGAGGGACACCATATATTTT
- | TRBJ2-7 | TRBV5-4 | - | CASSSVFGYEQYF | TGTGCCAGCAGCTCCGTGTTTGGGTACGAGCAGTACTTC
- | TRBJ1-2 | TRBV7-3 | once | CASSPNLGAGNYGYTF | TGTGCCAGCAGCCCAAATCTAGGGGCAGGGAACTATGGCTACACCTTC
- | TRBJ2-5 | TRBV11-2 | - | CASSLGYGGETQYF | TGTGCCAGCAGCTTAGGGTATGGAGGGGAGACCCAGTACTTC
- | TRBJ2-7 | TRBV11-2 | - | CASSRSPAAYEQYF | TGTGCCAGCAGCCGCTCCCCAGCGGCCTACGAGCAGTACTTC
- | TRBJ1-1 | TRBV5-1 | - | CASSLAEGIGTEAFF | TGCGCCAGCAGCTTGGCCGAGGGGATAGGCACTGAAGCTTTCTTT
- | TRBJ1-1 | TRBV2 | - | CASSEALGRTEAFF | TGTGCCAGCAGTGAAGCGCTAGGGCGGACTGAAGCTTTCTTT
- | TRBJ1-1 | TRBV10-2 | - | CASSEGAVMNTEAFF | TGCGCCAGCAGTGAGGGGGCGGTCATGAACACTGAAGCTTTCTTT
- | TRBJ1-5 | TRBV29-1 | - | CSVNQGTSNQPQHF | TGCAGCGTCAACCAGGGGACTAGCAATCAGCCCCAGCATTTT
TRBD1 | TRBJ2-7 | TRBV4-3 | - | CASSQIGTGSYEQYF | TGCGCCAGCAGCCAAATTGGGACAGGCTCCTACGAGCAGTACTTC
TRBD1 | TRBJ1-2 | TRBV18 | - | CASSPRGQGNYGYTF | TGTGCCAGCTCACCAAGGGGACAGGGTAACTATGGCTACACCTTC
- | TRBJ1-5 | TRBV6-1 | - | CASSEINQPQHF | TGTGCCAGCAGCGAAATAAATCAGCCCCAGCATTTT
TRBD1 | TRBJ2-1 | TRBV19 | - | CASSPPGTGLDNEQFF | TGTGCCAGTAGTCCCCCCGGGACAGGGCTAGACAATGAGCAGTTCTTC
- | TRBJ2-7 | TRBV30 | once | CAWSVQVYEQYF | TGTGCCTGGAGTGTTCAAGTCTACGAGCAGTACTTC
- | TRBJ2-6 | TRBV15 | - | CATSRDGGSGANVLTF | TGTGCCACCAGCAGAGATGGGGGCTCTGGGGCCAACGTCCTGACTTTC
TRBD2 | TRBJ2-7 | TRBV4-2 | - | CASSHRTSGETYEQYF | TGTGCCAGCAGCCATAGGACTAGCGGCGAAACCTACGAGCAGTACTTC
- | TRBJ2-1 | TRBV7-2 | few | CASSPNGKGRNEQFF | TGTGCCAGCAGCCCTAACGGGAAGGGCCGGAATGAGCAGTTCTTC
TRBD1 | TRBJ2-3 | TRBV19 | - | CASSVGQASADTQYF | TGTGCCAGTAGTGTAGGACAGGCCTCCGCAGATACGCAGTATTTT
- | TRBJ1-1 | TRBV6-6 | - | CASSYGTKNTEAFF | TGTGCCAGCAGTTACGGGACTAAGAACACTGAAGCTTTCTTT
- | TRBJ1-2 | TRBV7-9 | - | CASSSGTSGYGYTF | TGTGCCAGCAGCTCCGGGACATCGGGCTATGGCTACACCTTC
- | TRBJ1-5 | TRBV5-1 | - | CASSLTTGSNQPQHF | TGCGCCAGCAGCTTAACTACAGGGAGCAATCAGCCCCAGCATTTT
TRBD2 | TRBJ2-7 | TRBV4-3 | - | CASSQDGLAGVLEQYF | TGCGCCAGCAGCCAAGACGGACTAGCGGGAGTACTCGAGCAGTACTTC
- | TRBJ1-4 | TRBV19 | - | CASSHREQGIGKLFF | TGTGCCAGTAGTCACCGGGAGCAGGGAATTGGAAAACTGTTTTTT
TRBD2 | TRBJ2-5 | TRBV10-1 | - | CASSPSQLAGQETQYF | TGCGCCAGCAGTCCCTCCCAGCTAGCGGGCCAAGAGACCCAGTACTTC